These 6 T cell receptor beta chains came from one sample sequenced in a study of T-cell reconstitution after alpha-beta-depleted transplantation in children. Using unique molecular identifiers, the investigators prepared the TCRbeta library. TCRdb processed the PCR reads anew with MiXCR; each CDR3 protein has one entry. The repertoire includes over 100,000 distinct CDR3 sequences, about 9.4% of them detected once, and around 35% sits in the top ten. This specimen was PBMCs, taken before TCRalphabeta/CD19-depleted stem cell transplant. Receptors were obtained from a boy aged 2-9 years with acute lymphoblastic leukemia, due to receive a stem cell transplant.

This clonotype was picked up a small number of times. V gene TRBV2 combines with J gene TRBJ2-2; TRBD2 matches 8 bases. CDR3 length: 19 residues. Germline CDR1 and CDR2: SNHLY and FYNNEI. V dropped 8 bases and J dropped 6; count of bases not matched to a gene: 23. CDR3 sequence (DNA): TGTGCCAGCTCGCCCGAGGGATTAGCGGGAAGTTTTTCTCCCGGGGAGCTGTTTTTT. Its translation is CASSPEGLAGSFSPGELFF.

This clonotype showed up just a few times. CDR3 bases: TGTGCCAGCAGCTTAAGGGATTACAATGAGCAGTTCTTC. It translates to CASSLRDYNEQFF. V and J are TRBV7-9 and TRBJ2-1; D gene ambiguous. The CDR3 totals 13 residues. Trimming shortened V by 2 bases and J by 4 bases, and 6 bases separated the two germline ends. Germline V gives CDR1 SEHNR, CDR2 FQNEAQ (reference sequence). The full variable domain, its missing parts supplied by reference TRBV7-9 and TRBJ2-1, is DTGVSQNPRHKITKRGQNVTFRCDPISEHNRLYWYRQTLGQGPEFLTYFQNEAQLEKSRLLSDRFSAERPKGSFSTLEIQRTEQGDSAMYLCASSLRDYNEQFFGPGTRLTVL.

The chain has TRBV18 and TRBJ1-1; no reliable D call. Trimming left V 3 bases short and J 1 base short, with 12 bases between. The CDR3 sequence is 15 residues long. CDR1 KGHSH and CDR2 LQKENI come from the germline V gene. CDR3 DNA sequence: TGTGCCAGCTCACCCCAAGGACCCACGAACACTGAAGCTTTCTTT. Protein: CASSPQGPTNTEAFF.

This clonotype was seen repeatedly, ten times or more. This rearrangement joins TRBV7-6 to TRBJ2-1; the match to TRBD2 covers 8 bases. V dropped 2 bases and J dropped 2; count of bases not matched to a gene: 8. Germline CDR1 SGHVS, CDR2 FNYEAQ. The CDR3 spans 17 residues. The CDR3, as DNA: TGTGCCAGCAGCTTATATGGGACTAGGATAGCCTACAATGAGCAGTTCTTC. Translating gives CASSLYGTRIAYNEQFF.

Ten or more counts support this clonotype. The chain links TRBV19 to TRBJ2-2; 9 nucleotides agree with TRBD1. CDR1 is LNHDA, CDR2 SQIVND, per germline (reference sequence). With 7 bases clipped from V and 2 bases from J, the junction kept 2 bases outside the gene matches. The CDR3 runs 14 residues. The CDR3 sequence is CASTDRGNTGELFF. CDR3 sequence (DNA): TGTGCCAGTACGGACAGGGGAAACACCGGGGAGCTGTTTTTT.

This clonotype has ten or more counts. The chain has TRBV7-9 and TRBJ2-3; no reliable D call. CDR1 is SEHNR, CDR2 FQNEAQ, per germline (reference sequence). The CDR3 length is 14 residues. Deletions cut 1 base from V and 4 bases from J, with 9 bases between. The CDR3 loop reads CASSLENWPDTQYF. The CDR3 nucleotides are TGTGCCAGCAGCTTAGAAAACTGGCCAGATACGCAGTATTTT.